One and the same sample provided the 21 T cell receptor beta chains below, sequenced in a study of OX40 agonist ivuxolimab in advanced cancers. The repertoire was sequenced with immunoSEQ multiplex PCR; TCRdb's copy has only in-frame clones and lacks some. The sample comprises over 75,000 clones, about 89% of which are singletons, and about 4% rests with the top ten. Sequencing was performed on CD4+ or CD8+ T cells sorted from blood, taken in a trial of the OX40 agonist ivuxolimab. The receptors derive from an adult with an advanced solid tumor such as melanoma, head and neck, liver or kidney cancer.

The CDR3 sequence: CASSLGLAGETEQFF. The CDR3 DNA reads as TGTGCCAGCAGCTTAGGACTAGCGGGAGAAACTGAGCAGTTCTTC. This chain uses TRBV7-3 with TRBJ2-1; TRBD2 matches at 13 bases. Germline CDR1 is SGHTA and CDR2 is FQGTGA. Germline trimming cut 2 bases from V and 9 bases from J; bases unmatched to any gene: 4. The CDR3 spans 15 residues.

This clone showed up just once. The chain joins TRBV11-2 to TRBJ1-2; D unclear. Trimming took off 0 bases at V and 6 bases at J, with 17 bases between the two ends. CDR3 length equals 16 residues. Germline-derived CDR1 and CDR2 are SGHAT and FQNNGV. For the CDR3, the DNA is TGTGCCAGCAGCTTAGAATCCCTCGCCCCTGACGATGGCTACACCTTC. Its protein product is CASSLESLAPDDGYTF.

This chain connects TRBV30 to TRBJ1-2; 7 nucleotides agree with TRBD1. The CDR3 is made up of 14 amino acids. V gave up 2 bases and J gave up 3 bases; unmatched junction bases: 6. Germline assignment: CDR1 GTSNPN and CDR2 SVGIG (reference sequence). CDR3 residues: CAWSKGARDYGYTF. CDR3 DNA: TGTGCCTGGAGTAAGGGGGCGCGGGACTATGGCTACACCTTC.

Turning to this clone: A read error may account for a junction end that differs from germline. This chain uses TRBV7-7 with TRBJ1-1; D call uncertain. This CDR3 comprises 16 residues. The V gene's germline CDR1 is SSHAT and CDR2 FNYEAQ (reference sequence). CDR3 nucleotides: TGTGCTAGCAGCTCAACGGGTTCAGTTCAGCACACTGAAGCTTTCTTT. Translation: CASSSTGSVQHTEAFF. The complete variable domain, with remaining parts taken from reference TRBV7-7 and TRBJ1-1, reads GAGVSQSPRYKVTKRGQDVTLRCDPISSHATLYWYQQALGQGPEFLTYFNYEAQPDKSGLPSDRFSAERPEGSISTLTIQRTEQRDSAMYRCASSSTGSVQHTEAFFGQGTRLTVV.

The J gene is TRBJ2-1, the V gene TRBV5-1; TRBD2 matches 9 bases. With V trimmed by 0 bases and J by 7 bases, 5 bases remained unmatched. The CDR3 sequence is 15 residues long. Per the germline V gene, CDR1 is SGHRS and CDR2 is YFSETQ. The CDR3 sequence is CASSLDAGGSNEQFF. Here the CDR3 DNA reads TGCGCCAGCAGCTTGGATGCGGGAGGGTCGAATGAGCAGTTCTTC.

This chain links TRBV15 with TRBJ1-4, with TRBD1 matching 8 bases. CDR3 length: 16 amino acids. Trimming cost V 3 bases and J 7 bases; bases outside gene matches: 10. Germline V gene sequence: CDR1 LNHNV, CDR2 YYDKDF (reference sequence). CDR3 residues: CATSRGRTGNSEKLFF. In DNA form, the CDR3 reads TGTGCCACCAGCAGGGGTCGGACAGGGAATAGTGAAAAACTGTTTTTT. Using reference TRBV15 and TRBJ1-4 for the parts outside the CDR3, the full variable domain is DAMVIQNPRYQVTQFGKPVTLSCSQTLNHNVMYWYQQKSSQAPKLLFHYYDKDFNNEADTPDNFQSRRPNTSFCFLDIRSPGLGDTAMYLCATSRGRTGNSEKLFFGSGTQLSVL.

The chain is built from TRBV9 and TRBJ2-1; 7 nucleotides align to TRBD1. Germline V gives CDR1 SGDLS, CDR2 YYNGEE. Trimming took 0 bases from V and 4 from J; bases not matched to a gene: 7. The CDR3 is 16 residues long. CDR3 region: CASSVGKGARYNEQFF. CDR3 sequence (DNA): TGTGCCAGCAGCGTAGGGAAGGGGGCAAGGTACAATGAGCAGTTCTTC.

The chain is built from TRBV9 and TRBJ1-2; D remains unclear. Per germline, CDR1 SGDLS and CDR2 YYNGEE. The CDR3 extends over 14 amino acids. Trimming pared 0 bases from V and 4 bases from J, leaving 10 bases between. CDR3 residues: CASSVGNQIYGYTF. CDR3 nucleotides: TGTGCCAGCAGCGTAGGAAACCAAATCTATGGCTACACCTTC.

CDR3 coding DNA: TGTGCCAGCGGCAAACAGAGCACTGAAGCTTTCTTT. This sequence encodes CASGKQSTEAFF. V and J are TRBV11-3 and TRBJ1-1; no firm D call. CDR1 is SGHNT and CDR2 is YENEEA in the germline V gene. CDR3 length: 12 amino acids. V lost 8 bases and J 4 bases, leaving 11 bases between the germline ends.

The genes are TRBV30 and TRBJ1-2; D not certain. This CDR3 spans 14 amino acids. Trimming stripped 0 bases from V and 8 bases from J, with 16 bases between. CDR1 is GTSNPN and CDR2 is SVGIG in the germline V gene (reference sequence). CDR3 amino acids: CAWSVAGRPLGYTF. CDR3 nucleotides: TGTGCCTGGAGTGTAGCCGGTAGGCCTCTAGGCTACACCTTC. The full variable domain, its missing parts supplied by reference TRBV30 and TRBJ1-2, is SQTIHQWPATLVQPVGSPLSLECTVEGTSNPNLYWYRQAAGRGLQLLFYSVGIGQISSEVPQNLSASRPQDRQFILSSKKLLLSDSGFYLCAWSVAGRPLGYTFGSGTRLTVV.

The chain couples TRBV19 to TRBJ1-1, with a weak D call TRBD1 (5 bases). The V end was cut by 3 bases, the J end by 5 bases, with 16 bases between. CDR3 length equals 15 residues. Germline CDR1 reads LNHDA; CDR2 reads SQIVND (reference sequence). CDR3 amino acids: CASSISAGRETEAFF. DNA for the CDR3: TGTGCCAGTAGTATCTCCGCAGGGAGGGAGACTGAAGCTTTCTTT.

The chain recombines TRBV7-2 with TRBJ1-5; 7 bases match TRBD1. Germline CDR1 and CDR2: SGHTA and FQGNSA. The CDR3 runs to 15 residues. J gave up 5 bases and V 5 bases, and 9 bases lay outside the gene matches. The CDR3 here is CASSTRQGGDQPQHF. CDR3 DNA: TGTGCCAGCAGCACAAGACAGGGTGGTGATCAGCCCCAGCATTTT.

About this clone itself: At the DNA level, this CDR3 is encoded by other sequences in the same sample as well. J is TRBJ1-1 and V is TRBV5-1; the D gene is possibly TRBD1 (5 bases). The V end lost 0 bases, the J end lost 3 bases, and 9 bases lay between the germline ends. The germline CDR1 and CDR2 sequences are SGHRS and YFSETQ. CDR3 length: 14 amino acids. The DNA of the CDR3 is TGCGCCAGCAGCTTGGACGGAGGGGACACTGAAGCTTTCTTT. Protein sequence: CASSLDGGDTEAFF.

The chain is built from TRBV7-2 and TRBJ1-1; D perhaps matches TRBD1 (6 bases). Germline V gene sequence: CDR1 SGHTA, CDR2 FQGNSA. Trimming removed 3 bases from V and 0 bases from J, with 8 bases in between. CDR3 length: 14 residues. Here the CDR3 DNA reads TGTGCCAGCAGCTTCGGGGGCGTGAACACTGAAGCTTTCTTT. Amino acid sequence: CASSFGGVNTEAFF. Together with reference TRBV7-2 and TRBJ1-1, the CDR3 gives the full variable domain: GAGVSQSPSNKVTEKGKDVELRCDPISGHTALYWYRQSLGQGLEFLIYFQGNSAPDKSGLPSDRFSAERTGGSVSTLTIQRTQQEDSAVYLCASSFGGVNTEAFFGQGTRLTVV.

The rearrangement joins TRBV7-2 to TRBJ2-2; D is perhaps TRBD1 (5 bases). This CDR3 has 14 amino acids. V was cut by 4 bases and J by 0 bases, with 6 bases left in between. Germline-derived CDR1 and CDR2 are SGHTA and FQGNSA. CDR3 residues: CASSWGANTGELFF. CDR3 bases: TGTGCCAGCAGCTGGGGCGCGAACACCGGGGAGCTGTTTTTT.

The V call is TRBV6-1, the J call TRBJ2-7; possible D gene TRBD2, 6 bases. The CDR3 totals 14 residues. In germline, CDR1 is MNHNS, CDR2 SASEGT. Trimming left V 1 base short and J 4 bases short, with 11 bases between. The CDR3 DNA is TGTGCCAGCAGTGAAGGGGACTTTAGGTACGAGCAGTACGTC. Protein sequence: CASSEGDFRYEQYV.

The chain recombines TRBV7-3 with TRBJ2-4; weak D call: TRBD1 (6 bases). The germline CDR1 and CDR2 sequences are SGHTA and FQGTGA. Trimming removed 4 bases from V and 8 bases from J, with 18 bases in between. This CDR3 has 15 residues. CDR3 nucleotides: TGTGCCAGCAGCTCGGACCGGGCCACAGGGCACATTCAGTACTTC. Amino acid sequence: CASSSDRATGHIQYF.

This rearrangement joins TRBV14 to TRBJ2-3; D tentatively reads TRBD1 or TRBD2 (5 bases each). The length of the CDR3 is 16 residues. V dropped 0 bases and J dropped 9 bases, with 19 bases sitting between them. The germline V gene has CDR1 SGHDN and CDR2 FVKESK. CDR3 coding DNA: TGTGCCAGCAGCCAAGATTCGGGACCGAGGCTCTACACGCAGTATTTT. Translating gives CASSQDSGPRLYTQYF.

The chain uses TRBV11-3 and TRBJ2-6; either TRBD1 or TRBD2 may fit D (5 bases each). The V end lost 5 bases, the J end lost 2 bases, and 10 bases lay between the germline ends. The germline V gene has CDR1 SGHNT and CDR2 YENEEA. This CDR3 comprises 15 residues. The CDR3 region is CASSQRGAGANVLTF. Here the CDR3 DNA reads TGTGCCAGCAGCCAGCGAGGGGCTGGGGCCAACGTCCTGACTTTC.

The gene calls are TRBV15 and TRBJ2-3, with D maybe TRBD2 (5 bases). Trimming removed 5 bases at V and 1 base at J, with 16 bases between. Germline CDR1 reads LNHNV; CDR2 reads YYDKDF (reference sequence). The CDR3 has 16 residues. CDR3 in DNA: TGTGCCACCAGCTTCGAACTAGGGAGTCGCACAGATACGCAGTATTTT. The encoded protein is CATSFELGSRTDTQYF.

This chain joins TRBV28 and TRBJ2-1; D possibly corresponds to TRBD1 (5 bases). Germline values: CDR1 MDHEN, CDR2 SYDVKM. The CDR3 contains 16 residues. The germline V and J ends were trimmed by 1 base and 0 bases, with 10 bases remaining between them. The CDR3 nucleotides read TGTGCCAGCAGTTTATACCGCGACAGCTCCTACAATGAGCAGTTCTTC. The encoded protein is CASSLYRDSSYNEQFF.